The 2 T cell receptor beta chains below come from one sample, sequenced in a study of T cell changes during pregnancy in multiple sclerosis. Sequencing was performed with immunoSEQ multiplex PCR; in TCRdb, only in-frame clones are kept and a portion is missing. The sample has approximately 90,000 clones, under 95% seen once. This material consisted of peripheral blood, taken before pregnancy. These receptors all come from a female donor with multiple sclerosis, enrolled in a pregnancy study.

This clone has only one observation. V usage is TRBV19 and J usage is TRBJ1-4; 10 bases fit TRBD1. CDR3 length: 15 amino acids. J gave up 8 bases and V 5 bases, and 8 bases lay outside the gene matches. The germline V gene has CDR1 LNHDA and CDR2 SQIVND (reference sequence). Here the CDR3 reads CASSQRTGGGEKLFF. For the CDR3, the DNA is TGTGCCAGTAGTCAGAGGACAGGGGGAGGAGAAAAACTGTTTTTT.

The chain employs TRBV14 and TRBJ1-1, with D possibly being TRBD1 (5 bases). The germline V and J ends were trimmed by 3 bases and 4 bases, with 12 bases remaining between them. CDR1 and CDR2 (germline): SGHDN, FVKESK. The CDR3 spans 14 residues. The CDR3 nucleotides read TGTGCCAGCAGCCAGCAGGGATTGGGCACTGAAGCTTTCTTT. Translated: CASSQQGLGTEAFF.